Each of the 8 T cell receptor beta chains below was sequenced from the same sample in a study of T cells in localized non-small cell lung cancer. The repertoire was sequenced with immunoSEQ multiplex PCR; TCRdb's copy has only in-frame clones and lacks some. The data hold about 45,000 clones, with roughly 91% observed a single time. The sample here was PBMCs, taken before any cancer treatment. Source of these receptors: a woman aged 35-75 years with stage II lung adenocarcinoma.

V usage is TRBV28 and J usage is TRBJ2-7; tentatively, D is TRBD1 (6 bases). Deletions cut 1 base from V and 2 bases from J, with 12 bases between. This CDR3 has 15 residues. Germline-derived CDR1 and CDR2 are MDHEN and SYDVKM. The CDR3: CASSLSDRTTYEQYF. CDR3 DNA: TGTGCCAGCAGTTTATCCGACAGGACGACCTACGAGCAGTACTTC. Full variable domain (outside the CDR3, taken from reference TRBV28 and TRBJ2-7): DVKVTQSSRYLVKRTGEKVFLECVQDMDHENMFWYRQDPGLGLRLIYFSYDVKMKEKGDIPEGYSVSREKKERFSLILESASTNQTSMYLCASSLSDRTTYEQYFGPGTRLTVT.

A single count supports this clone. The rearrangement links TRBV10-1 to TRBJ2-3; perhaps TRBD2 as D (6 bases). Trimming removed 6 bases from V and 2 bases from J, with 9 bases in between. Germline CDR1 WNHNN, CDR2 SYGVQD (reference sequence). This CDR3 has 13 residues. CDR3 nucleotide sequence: TGCGCCAGCAGGGGGACTGCCACAGATACGCAGTATTTT. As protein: CASRGTATDTQYF.

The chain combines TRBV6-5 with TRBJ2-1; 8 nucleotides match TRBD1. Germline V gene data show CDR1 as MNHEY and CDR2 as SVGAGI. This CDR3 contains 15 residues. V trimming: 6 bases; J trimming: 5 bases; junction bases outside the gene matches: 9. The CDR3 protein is CASRSPGTGDNEQFF. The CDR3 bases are TGTGCCAGCAGATCCCCCGGGACAGGTGACAATGAGCAGTTCTTC.

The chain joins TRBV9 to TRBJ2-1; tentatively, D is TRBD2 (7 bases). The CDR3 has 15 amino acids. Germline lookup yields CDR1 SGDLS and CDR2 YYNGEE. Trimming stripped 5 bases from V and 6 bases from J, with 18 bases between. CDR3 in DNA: TGTGCCAGCAGTGAGGGGGGACTACTAGGCAATGAGCAGTTCTTC. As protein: CASSEGGLLGNEQFF.

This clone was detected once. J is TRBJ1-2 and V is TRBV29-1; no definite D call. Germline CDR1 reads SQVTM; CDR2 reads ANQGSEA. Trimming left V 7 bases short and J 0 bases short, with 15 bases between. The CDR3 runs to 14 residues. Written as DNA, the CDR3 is TGCAGCGCTACCGTCCCGTTGCCTAACTATGGCTACACCTTC. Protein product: CSATVPLPNYGYTF.

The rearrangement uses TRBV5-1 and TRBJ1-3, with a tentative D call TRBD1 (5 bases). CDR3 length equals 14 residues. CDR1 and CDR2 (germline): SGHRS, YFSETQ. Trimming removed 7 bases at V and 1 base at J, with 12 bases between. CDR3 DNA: TGCGCCAGCCGCGTAGACAGTTCTGGAAACACCATATATTTT. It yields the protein CASRVDSSGNTIYF.

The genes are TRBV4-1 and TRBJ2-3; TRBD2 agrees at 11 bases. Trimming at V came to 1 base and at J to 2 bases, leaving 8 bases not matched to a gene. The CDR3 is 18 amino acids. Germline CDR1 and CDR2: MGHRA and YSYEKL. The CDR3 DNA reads TGCGCCAGCAGCCAAGGGGCTAGCGGGGGGTGGAACACAGATACGCAGTATTTT. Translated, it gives CASSQGASGGWNTDTQYF.

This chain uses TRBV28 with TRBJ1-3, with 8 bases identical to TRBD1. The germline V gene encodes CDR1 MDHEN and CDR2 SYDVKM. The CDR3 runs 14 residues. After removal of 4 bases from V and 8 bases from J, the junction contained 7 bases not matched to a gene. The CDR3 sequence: CASSSHDRGYTIYF. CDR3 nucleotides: TGTGCCAGCAGTTCACACGACAGGGGATACACCATATATTTT.